The present T cell receptor beta chain was sequenced within a study of T cells after posttransplantation cyclophosphamide. The CDR3 loop spans 13 amino acids. V shed 2 bases and J shed 5 bases, with 8 bases lying between them. Germline V gene lookup returns CDR1 MRHNA and CDR2 SNTAGT. TCRdb's table, derived via immunoSEQ multiplex PCR, lists solely in-frame clones and lacks some. The sample has 40,000 to 60,000 clones, none seen only once. This clone was seen at least ten times. Sequencing was carried out using PBMCs. The V gene is TRBV6-4, the J gene TRBJ2-3; TRBD1 is a possible D gene (5 bases). This sequence was found in a man between 35 and 55 years old in good health, CMV-negative, and a related stem cell transplant donor. The CDR3 DNA is TGTGCCAGCAGTGACCAAAGGGGAGATACGCAGTATTTT. This encodes CASSDQRGDTQYF.